The TCR beta chain described here comes from a study of cytomegalovirus exposure and HLA in healthy donors. Background on the study: Findings of an earlier analysis included some 120 million unique TCR beta sequences from 200 million or so T cells. Findings of the study overall: TCR beta V- and J-gene trimming was later associated with a missense DCLRE1C variant. It was reported that TCR beta sequences correctly inferred the HLA-A and HLA-B alleles for most subjects. Associated with cytomegalovirus, according to the listing, were 150 to 200 TCR beta chains.

The PCR made use of 60 Vbeta and 13 Jbeta primers. Clones were read by immunoSEQ multiplex PCR, and TCRdb kept only the in-frame ones, dropping some. The table has around 40,000 clones, approximately 75% seen once. CDR3 size: 16 residues. Germline V lookup: CDR1 ENHRY, CDR2 SYGVKD. V was shortened by 6 bases and J by 3 bases, with 17 bases between the two germline ends. This clone was seen more than once but under ten times. As yet, its antigen is unknown. The clonotype comes from a young man in good health and CMV-seronegative. This chain links TRBV10-3 with TRBJ2-2; D may be TRBD2 (5 bases). Sequencing was carried out using PBMCs. CDR3 coding DNA: TGTGCCATCAGCGGACTGGGAAGTGGGTACACCGGGGAGCTGTTTTTT. It yields the protein CAISGLGSGYTGELFF.